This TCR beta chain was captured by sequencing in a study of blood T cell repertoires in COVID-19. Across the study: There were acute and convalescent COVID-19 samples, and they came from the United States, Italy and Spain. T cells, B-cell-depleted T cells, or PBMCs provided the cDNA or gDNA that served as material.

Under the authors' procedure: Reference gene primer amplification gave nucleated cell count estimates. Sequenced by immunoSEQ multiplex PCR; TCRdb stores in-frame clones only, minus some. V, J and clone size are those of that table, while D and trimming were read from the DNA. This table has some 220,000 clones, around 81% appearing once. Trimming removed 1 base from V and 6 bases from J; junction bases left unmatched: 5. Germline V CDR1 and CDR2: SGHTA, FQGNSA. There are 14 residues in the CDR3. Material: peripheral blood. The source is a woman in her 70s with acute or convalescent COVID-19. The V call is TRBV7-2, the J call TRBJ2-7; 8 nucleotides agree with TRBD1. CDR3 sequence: CASSLVGQGGEQYF. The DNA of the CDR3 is TGTGCCAGCAGCTTAGTTGGACAGGGAGGCGAGCAGTACTTC.